This T cell receptor beta chain was recovered during a study of blood T cells in healthy people across ages. The donors, all healthy, were Caucasians living in Russia, aged about 6 to 90. The germline CDR1 and CDR2 sequences are SQVTM and ANQGSEA. CDR3 length: 15 residues. It was with a sample-barcoded 5' primer and a J-beta primer mix that a second PCR of roughly 6 to 12 cycles was run. A tag from a template-switch adaptor with 12 random nucleotides marked each cDNA molecule. TCRdb re-derived calls from the 5' RACE reads in MiXCR, one entry per CDR3 protein. The sample lists around 500,000 distinct CDR3 sequences, more than 45% occurring once.

This chain connects TRBV29-1 to TRBJ2-4; 9 positions match TRBD1. TRBJ2-7 explains the end of the DNA better; the J call may be wrong. Sequencing was carried out using blood. The receptor was isolated from a man at least 80 years old in good health. CDR3 sequence reads: CSVEDQTGGVNEQYF. For the CDR3, the DNA is TGCAGCGTTGAAGATCAGACAGGGGGTGTCAACGAGCAGTACTTC.